One sample yielded the 23 T cell receptor beta chains listed below, sequenced in a study of T cell clonality in common variable immunodeficiency. Only in-frame clones appear in the TCRdb table, and some are missing; sequencing was by immunoSEQ multiplex PCR. The sample has around 55,000 clones, none seen only once. The sequenced material came from peripheral blood mononuclear cells. Every receptor here comes from a person aged 18 to 75 in good health.

Ten or more counts support this clone. The read is 3 residues too short to cover the CDR3 end, so that end is filled in from the germline J gene. V usage is TRBV7-3 and J usage is TRBJ2-7; possibly TRBD2 for D (6 bases). The germline V gene encodes CDR1 SGHTA and CDR2 FQGTGA. Trimming pared 5 bases from V and 6 bases from J, leaving 14 bases between. The CDR3 contains 13 residues. The CDR3: CASSRQGGAEQYF. Partial CDR3 DNA: TGTGCCAGCAGCCGTCAGGGAGGAGCCGAG.

As for this clone: The read falls 3 residues short of the CDR3 end, and the missing part is taken from the germline J gene. This chain connects TRBV2 to TRBJ2-2, with TRBD1 as a possible D gene (7 bases). The germline V and J ends were trimmed by 5 bases and 1 base, with 14 bases remaining between them. The CDR3 totals 16 residues. Germline CDR1 is SNHLY and CDR2 is FYNNEI. The chain's CDR3 is CASSRGGTVNTGELFF. Incomplete CDR3 DNA: TGTGCCAGCAGTCGAGGGGGGACAGTGAACACCGGGGAG.

This clone was seen at least ten times. The DNA ends 3 residues before the CDR3 does, and the rest of the CDR3 is filled in from the germline J gene. J is TRBJ2-6 and V is TRBV3-1 (or the pseudogene TRBV3-2); D might be TRBD1 (5 bases). Per germline, CDR1 LGHDT and CDR2 YNNKEL (reference sequence). The CDR3 has 16 residues. V was clipped by 4 bases and J by 4 bases, with 14 bases between them. The CDR3 loop is CASSPNRTPGANVLTF. CDR3 DNA (partial): TGTGCCAGCAGCCCCAACAGGACCCCAGGGGCCAACGTC.

This clone was detected only a few times. Just one base apart from a much larger clone, this may be a read error. The sequence runs out 3 residues before the end of the CDR3; the remainder is reconstructed from the germline J gene. This chain connects TRBV19 to TRBJ2-3; 7 nucleotides line up with TRBD2. The CDR3 is 12 residues long. CDR1 is LNHDA and CDR2 is SQIVND in the germline V gene (reference sequence). The CDR3 bases that were read are TGTGCCAGTAGTATGGCGGGGGAGACG. This encodes CASSMAGET. The entire CDR3 is CASSMAGETQYF. Full variable domain (rest looked up from reference TRBV19 and TRBJ2-3): DGGITQSPKYLFRKEGQNVTLSCEQNLNHDAMYWYRQDPGQGLRLIYYSQIVNDFQKGDIAEGYSVSREKKESFPLTVTSAQKNPTAFYLCASSMAGETQYFGPGTRLTVL.

This clone turned up a few times. The read finishes 3 residues shy of the CDR3 end, and the germline J gene is used to complete it. This chain uses TRBV11-2 with TRBJ2-7; no definite D call. Germline values: CDR1 SGHAT, CDR2 FQNNGV. CDR3 size: 15 residues. The V gene lost 4 bases and the J gene lost 0 bases, with 13 bases spanning the gap. CDR3 sequence: CASSSLSEYSYEQYF. The CDR3 DNA, read in part, is TGTGCCAGCAGCTCCCTAAGCGAGTACTCCTACGAG.

This clone was seen at least ten times. The observed sequence ends 3 residues before the CDR3 terminus, with the missing tail filled in from the germline J gene. V usage is TRBV5-1 and J usage is TRBJ2-1, with TRBD2 matching 7 bases. V trimming: 0 bases; J trimming: 6 bases; junction bases outside the gene matches: 9. Looked up from germline, CDR1 is SGHRS and CDR2 is YFSETQ. CDR3 length: 16 amino acids. The part of the CDR3 DNA that was read is TGCGCCAGCAGCTTGGATGGCGCGGGGGAATTCAATGAG. Its protein product is CASSLDGAGEFNE. The whole CDR3 sequence reads CASSLDGAGEFNEQFF.

A note on this clone: With the read ending 3 residues before the CDR3 end, the germline J gene is used to fill in that end. The gene calls are TRBV7-6 and TRBJ2-3, with 8 nucleotides matching TRBD1. CDR1 is SGHVS, CDR2 FNYEAQ, per germline. CDR3 size: 15 residues. The covered CDR3 bases are TGTGCCAGCACTCCCCGGACAGGGTCGGGGGAGACG. Translating gives CASTPRTGSGET. From start to end, the CDR3 is CASTPRTGSGETQYF.

A few counts support this clone. The observed sequence ends 3 residues before the CDR3 terminus, with the missing tail filled in from the germline J gene. V and J are TRBV5-5 and TRBJ2-3; D is perhaps TRBD2 (5 bases). CDR3 size: 14 residues. Germline V CDR1 and CDR2: SGHKS, YYEKEE (reference sequence). The CDR3 here is CASSTDYSQETQYF. The DNA read from the CDR3 is TGTGCCAGCAGCACCGACTACTCCCAAGAGACG.

This clone has only a few counts. Incomplete CDR3 DNA: TGCAGTGCTGGAACTGGGACAGACTATGGC. Translation: CSAGTGTDYG. The entire CDR3 protein reads CSAGTGTDYGYTF. The gene calls are TRBV20-1 and TRBJ1-2, with TRBD1 matching over 7 bases. Read coverage stops 3 residues before the CDR3 terminus; the germline J gene supplies the remainder. This CDR3 is 13 amino acids long. Trimming removed 5 bases from V and 3 bases from J; junction bases left unmatched: 6. CDR1 is DFQATT, CDR2 SNEGSKA, per germline (reference sequence).

The sample holds a few counts of this clone. The sequenced fragment ends 3 residues before the CDR3 boundary, so the rest is inferred from the germline J gene. This rearrangement joins TRBV7-6 to TRBJ2-7; D is undetermined. V was trimmed by 5 bases and J by 3 bases, leaving 17 bases between them. The CDR3 runs to 15 residues. Germline CDR1 is SGHVS and CDR2 is FNYEAQ. The CDR3 loop is CASSQYTASLYEQYF. The CDR3 bases that were read are TGTGCCAGCAGCCAGTACACAGCATCCCTCTACGAG.

Many counts were recorded for this clone. The read falls 3 residues short of the CDR3 end, and the missing part is taken from the germline J gene. The chain is built from TRBV6-2 or TRBV6-3 and TRBJ2-5; either TRBD1 or TRBD2 may fit D (5 bases each). The CDR3 runs 16 residues. Germline V gene lookup returns CDR1 MNHEY and CDR2 SVGEGT. V gave up 2 bases and J gave up 2 bases, with 15 bases separating them. CDR3 bases read: TGTGCCAGCAGTTACGTTTGGAGAGGGGAGCAAGAGACC. As protein: CASSYVWRGEQET. The whole CDR3 sequence reads CASSYVWRGEQETQYF.

This clone has ten or more counts. The read finishes 3 residues shy of the CDR3 end, and the germline J gene is used to complete it. The J gene is TRBJ2-5, the V gene TRBV7-2; D is possibly TRBD1 (7 bases). Trimming removed 5 bases at V and 5 bases at J, with 18 bases between. The CDR3 consists of 15 residues. Germline values: CDR1 SGHTA, CDR2 FQGNSA. The CDR3 region is CASSPPRGVGETQYF. The part of the CDR3 DNA that was read is TGTGCCAGCAGCCCCCCCAGGGGGGTAGGGGAGACC.

This clone was recorded at least ten times. Read data end 3 residues before the CDR3 end; the end is taken from the germline J gene. The genes are TRBV12-3 or TRBV12-4 and TRBJ2-3; 9 bases align to TRBD1. The CDR3 totals 15 residues. The CDR3 DNA, read in part, is TGTGCCAGCAGTGATCCGGGACAGGGTGAAGAGACG. Translating it yields CASSDPGQGEET. The complete CDR3 sequence is CASSDPGQGEETQYF.

This clone was detected many times. The read falls 3 residues short of the CDR3 end, and the missing part is taken from the germline J gene. The gene calls are TRBV20-1 and TRBJ2-6; D perhaps matches TRBD1 (5 bases). There are 17 residues in the CDR3. CDR1 and CDR2 (germline): DFQATT, SNEGSKA (reference sequence). V gave up 0 bases and J gave up 1 base, with 13 bases separating them. The CDR3 is CSARDVGDGSGANVLTF. CDR3 DNA, as far as it was read: TGCAGTGCTAGAGATGTAGGGGATGGGTCTGGGGCCAACGTC.

This clone has a count of ten or more. The read stops 3 residues short of the end of the CDR3; the missing end is completed from the germline J gene. This sequence joins TRBV20-1 and TRBJ1-2; 9 bases fit TRBD1. Looked up from germline, CDR1 is DFQATT and CDR2 is SNEGSKA (reference sequence). This CDR3 contains 15 residues. V dropped 4 bases and J dropped 4; count of bases not matched to a gene: 10. The CDR3 reads CSATDWTGEVYGYTF. The sequenced CDR3 bases are TGCAGTGCTACAGATTGGACAGGGGAAGTCTATGGC.

Concerning this clone: The CDR3 end lies 3 residues beyond the end of the read and is filled in from the germline J gene. J is TRBJ2-3 and V is TRBV18; weak D call: TRBD1 (6 bases). Per germline, CDR1 KGHSH and CDR2 LQKENI. This CDR3 is built from 15 residues. The CDR3 sequence: CASSPQGSEGQPQYF. The covered CDR3 bases are TGTGCCAGCTCACCCCAGGGGAGTGAAGGTCAGCCG. Together with reference TRBV18 and TRBJ2-3, the CDR3 gives the full variable domain: NAGVMQNPRHLVRRRGQEARLRCSPMKGHSHVYWYRQLPEEGLKFMVYLQKENIIDESGMPKERFSAEFPKEGPSILRIQQVVRGDSAAYFCASSPQGSEGQPQYFGPGTRLTVL.

This clone was counted at least ten times. The CDR3 is cut off 3 residues early in the read; its end comes from the germline J gene. The chain combines TRBV20-1 with TRBJ1-1, with D perhaps matching TRBD1 (5 bases). The CDR3 has 13 amino acids. CDR1 DFQATT and CDR2 SNEGSKA come from the germline V gene (reference sequence). The CDR3 sequence is CRAGDTVSTEAFF. The CDR3 DNA, read in part, is TGCAGAGCGGGGGATACAGTGAGCACTGAA.

This clone was counted ten times or more. The CDR3 is cut off 3 residues early in the read; its end comes from the germline J gene. The genes are TRBV7-8 and TRBJ1-5, with D uncertain. The CDR3 is 13 residues long. The V end was cut by 1 base, the J end by 5 bases, with 6 bases between. Germline assignment: CDR1 SGHVS and CDR2 FQNEAQ. The CDR3 loop is CASSLEADQPQHF. The DNA read from the CDR3 is TGTGCCAGCAGCTTAGAAGCGGATCAGCCC.

This clone showed up many times. The read gets to within 3 residues of the CDR3 end, and the germline J gene fills in the rest. The genes are TRBV19 and TRBJ1-2; 7 bases fit TRBD1. Germline CDR1 LNHDA, CDR2 SQIVND (reference sequence). V lost 4 bases to trimming and J lost 7 bases; unmatched junction nucleotides: 6. The CDR3 has 13 residues. The part of the CDR3 DNA that was read is TGTGCCAGTAGTAAGGACAGGACGGGTGGC. It specifies CASSKDRTGG. The whole CDR3 sequence reads CASSKDRTGGYTF.

This clone was detected many times. Sequencing ends 3 residues short of the CDR3 end; the germline J gene provides the rest. The chain joins TRBV7-2 to TRBJ2-5, with 10 bases lining up with TRBD1. This CDR3 is 14 amino acids long. Trimming cost V 5 bases and J 4 bases; bases outside gene matches: 4. Germline CDR1 and CDR2: SGHTA and FQGNSA. The DNA read from the CDR3 is TGTGCCAGCAGCCTCCGACAGGGGGCAGAGACC. This codes for CASSLRQGAET. The entire CDR3 sequence reads CASSLRQGAETQYF.

This clone turned up a few times. The read terminates 3 residues before the CDR3 end, so the remaining end is supplied by the germline J gene. V usage is TRBV20-1 and J usage is TRBJ2-1; 10 bases match TRBD2. Germline CDR1 reads DFQATT; CDR2 reads SNEGSKA (reference sequence). This CDR3 is 16 amino acids long. J was trimmed by 1 base and V by 3 bases; bases with no gene match: 6. CDR3 DNA, as far as it was read: TGCAGTGCTAGTACTATTAGCGGGAGGTCCTACAATGAG. Translated: CSASTISGRSYNE. The CDR3, in full, reads CSASTISGRSYNEQFF.

This clone showed up many times. Coverage ceases 3 residues before the CDR3 finishes, and the germline J gene fills in the end. Other DNA sequences in the sample encode the same CDR3. This chain uses TRBV6-4 with TRBJ2-1; a possible D gene is TRBD2 (6 bases). V was clipped by 0 bases and J by 0 bases, with 6 bases between them. Germline CDR1 and CDR2: MRHNA and SNTAGT. CDR3 length equals 15 residues. CDR3: CASSDSAGSYNEQFF. CDR3 DNA, as far as it was read: TGTGCCAGCAGTGACTCAGCGGGCTCCTACAATGAG.

There are many counts of this clone. Coverage ceases 3 residues before the CDR3 finishes, and the germline J gene fills in the end. The chain recombines TRBV7-2 with TRBJ2-5, with 10 bases fitting TRBD2. This CDR3 spans 15 amino acids. Trimming took 2 bases from V and 5 from J; bases not matched to a gene: 5. The germline gives CDR1 SGHTA, CDR2 FQGNSA. The CDR3 bases that were read are TGTGCCAGCAGCTTAAGCCTAGCGGGAGCGGAGACC. This encodes CASSLSLAGAET. In full, the CDR3 is CASSLSLAGAETQYF. Drawing the rest from reference TRBV7-2 and TRBJ2-5, the complete variable domain is GAGVSQSPSNKVTEKGKDVELRCDPISGHTALYWYRQSLGQGLEFLIYFQGNSAPDKSGLPSDRFSAERTGGSVSTLTIQRTQQEDSAVYLCASSLSLAGAETQYFGPGTRLLVL.